These 30 T cell receptor beta chains share one sample of origin, sequenced in a study of blood T cell repertoires in COVID-19. Sequenced by immunoSEQ multiplex PCR; TCRdb stores in-frame clones only, minus some. The repertoire holds about 370,000 clones, with approximately 92% as singletons. Sequenced input: PBMCs or T cells enriched from blood (not recorded which). The receptors originated from a man aged 18 to 29 who had recovered from COVID-19.

The V gene is TRBV7-8, the J gene TRBJ2-1; 7 bases match TRBD2. Germline trimming cut 3 bases from V and 7 bases from J; bases unmatched to any gene: 12. This CDR3 contains 16 residues. Per the germline V gene, CDR1 is SGHVS and CDR2 is FQNEAQ. The CDR3 loop is CASSLTNRDYVNEQFF. In nucleotides, the CDR3 is TGTGCCAGCAGCTTGACTAATCGGGACTACGTTAATGAGCAGTTCTTC.

CDR3 protein: CASSLGTGSTEAFF. CDR3 in DNA: TGCGCCAGCAGCTTGGGGACAGGGAGTACTGAAGCTTTCTTT. This rearrangement joins TRBV5-1 to TRBJ1-1; 8 nucleotides align to TRBD1. CDR1 and CDR2 (germline): SGHRS, YFSETQ. The J segment lost 5 bases and the V segment lost 0 bases, leaving 3 bases of the junction unmatched. CDR3 size: 14 residues. The variable domain in full, completed from reference TRBV5-1 and TRBJ1-1, reads KAGVTQTPRYLIKTRGQQVTLSCSPISGHRSVSWYQQTPGQGLQFLFEYFSETQRNKGNFPGRFSGRQFSNSRSEMNVSTLELGDSALYLCASSLGTGSTEAFFGQGTRLTVV.

The chain is built from TRBV7-2 and TRBJ2-3; D not certain. The CDR3 is 14 residues long. V was shortened by 1 base and J by 3 bases, with 8 bases between the two germline ends. The germline gives CDR1 SGHTA, CDR2 FQGNSA. The CDR3 reads CASSLGPGTDTQYF. The CDR3 DNA reads TGTGCCAGCAGCTTAGGGCCAGGAACAGATACGCAGTATTTT.

V usage is TRBV18 and J usage is TRBJ1-1; D is uncertain. CDR1 KGHSH and CDR2 LQKENI come from the germline V gene. The length of the CDR3 is 14 residues. V lost 0 bases to trimming and J lost 4 bases, with 9 bases between them. The CDR3 reads CASSPPSSATEAFF. The CDR3 bases are TGTGCCAGCTCACCACCGAGCAGCGCCACTGAAGCTTTCTTT.

J is TRBJ2-5 and V is TRBV4-3; possibly TRBD1 for D (6 bases). This CDR3 has 16 amino acids. V gave up 0 bases and J gave up 1 base, with 12 bases separating them. In germline, CDR1 is LGHNA, CDR2 YSLEER. CDR3 bases: TGCGCCAGCAGCCAAGATTTCAGGGGTTTCCAAGAGACCCAGTACTTC. It translates to CASSQDFRGFQETQYF.

The chain couples TRBV5-4 to TRBJ2-5; 9 nucleotides align to TRBD2. This CDR3 is built from 14 residues. J gave up 7 bases and V 4 bases, and 8 bases lay outside the gene matches. Germline-derived CDR1 and CDR2 are SGHNT and YYREEE (reference sequence). DNA for the CDR3: TGTGCCAGCAGCGCGGTAGGCGGGGGGGCGACCCAGTACTTC. Encoded protein: CASSAVGGGATQYF.

The rearrangement uses TRBV5-1 and TRBJ1-1; D perhaps matches TRBD1 (5 bases). Germline V gives CDR1 SGHRS, CDR2 YFSETQ. V was pared by 0 bases and J by 8 bases, with 11 bases between. This CDR3 is built from 13 residues. The CDR3 DNA reads as TGCGCCAGCAGCTTGGGGGCAGGGAGGGAAGCTTTCTTT. It is translated as CASSLGAGREAFF.

The chain carries TRBV9 and TRBJ2-6, with 12 bases aligning to TRBD1. Germline values: CDR1 SGDLS, CDR2 YYNGEE. J was trimmed by 3 bases and V by 3 bases; bases with no gene match: 4. The CDR3 consists of 17 residues. The CDR3 loop reads CASSAGQGARGANVLTF. CDR3 DNA sequence: TGTGCCAGCAGCGCGGGACAGGGGGCGCGTGGGGCCAACGTCCTGACTTTC. Looking up the rest from reference TRBV9 and TRBJ2-6 gives the full variable domain: DSGVTQTPKHLITATGQRVTLRCSPRSGDLSVYWYQQSLDQGLQFLIQYYNGEERAKGNILERFSAQQFPDLHSELNLSSLELGDSALYFCASSAGQGARGANVLTFGAGSRLTVL.

The CDR3 sequence: CASSDRENEKLFF. CDR3 nucleotide sequence: TGTGCCAGCTCGGACAGGGAGAATGAAAAACTGTTTTTT. J is TRBJ1-4 and V is TRBV18; 8 bases agree with TRBD1. V dropped 6 bases and J dropped 5; count of bases not matched to a gene: 2. There are 13 residues in the CDR3. Germline V CDR1 and CDR2: KGHSH, LQKENI.

The chain is built from TRBV3-1 (or the pseudogene TRBV3-2) and TRBJ1-6; 8 bases align to TRBD1. CDR1 LGHDT and CDR2 YNNKEL come from the germline V gene (reference sequence). This CDR3 is built from 14 residues. The ends lost 5 bases at V and 9 bases at J; junction bases unmatched: 6. The CDR3 spells CASSVGQGRSPLHF. The CDR3 DNA reads as TGTGCCAGCAGCGTTGGACAGGGTCGTTCACCCCTCCACTTT.

This chain joins TRBV27 and TRBJ2-5, with 10 positions matching TRBD1. CDR3 length: 12 residues. CDR1 is MNHEY, CDR2 SMNVEV, per germline (reference sequence). Trimming took 9 bases from V and 3 from J; bases not matched to a gene: 1. CDR3 protein: CASGTGEETQYF. The CDR3, as DNA: TGTGCCAGTGGGACAGGGGAAGAGACCCAGTACTTC.

V and J are TRBV6-5 and TRBJ1-1; unclear D gene. Germline lookup yields CDR1 MNHEY and CDR2 SVGAGI. V gave up 0 bases and J gave up 1 base, with 12 bases separating them. The CDR3 contains 16 residues. CDR3 amino acids: CASSYSPVLSNTEAFF. Here the CDR3 DNA reads TGTGCCAGCAGTTACTCCCCAGTACTATCGAACACTGAAGCTTTCTTT.

The chain recombines TRBV5-5 with TRBJ1-2; D perhaps matches TRBD1 (6 bases). The CDR3 sequence is 13 residues long. V was trimmed by 0 bases and J by 6 bases, leaving 9 bases between them. The V gene's germline CDR1 is SGHKS and CDR2 YYEKEE (reference sequence). The CDR3 DNA follows: TGTGCCAGCAGCTTGGCTCCAGGGGATGGCTACACCTTC. The encoded protein is CASSLAPGDGYTF.

The gene calls are TRBV30 and TRBJ1-1; TRBD1 is a possible D gene (6 bases). Germline values: CDR1 GTSNPN, CDR2 SVGIG (reference sequence). V lost 2 bases and J lost 4, with 8 bases in between. The CDR3 has 12 residues. In DNA form, the CDR3 reads TGTGCCTGGAGTCCGACAGGCACTGAAGCTTTCTTT. It encodes CAWSPTGTEAFF.

The rearrangement uses TRBV9 and TRBJ1-4; 7 bases fit TRBD1. V was pared by 3 bases and J by 7 bases, with 6 bases of the junction left unmatched. Germline loops: CDR1 SGDLS, CDR2 YYNGEE. CDR3 size: 14 residues. CDR3 sequence: CASSGRQGAEKLFF. DNA of the CDR3: TGTGCCAGCAGCGGGCGACAGGGAGCTGAAAAACTGTTTTTT.

The sample holds one count of this clone. The genes are TRBV13 and TRBJ2-1; 7 positions match TRBD2. Germline V lookup: CDR1 PRHDT, CDR2 FYEKMQ (reference sequence). The CDR3 has 18 residues. V shed 0 bases, J shed 4 bases, and the junction held 12 bases outside the gene matches. The CDR3 DNA is TGTGCCAGCAGCTTAGGGTGGGGCTCTAGCGGACATTACAATGAGCAGTTCTTC. Encoded protein: CASSLGWGSSGHYNEQFF.

V and J are TRBV9 and TRBJ1-2; 8 bases fit TRBD1. The ends lost 3 bases at V and 3 bases at J; junction bases unmatched: 10. Germline values: CDR1 SGDLS, CDR2 YYNGEE. The CDR3 spans 16 residues. CDR3 sequence: CASSEGQVGAYYGYTF. CDR3 DNA: TGTGCCAGCAGCGAGGGACAGGTGGGGGCCTACTATGGCTACACCTTC.

This chain connects TRBV11-3 to TRBJ2-2; D remains unclear. Germline V gene lookup returns CDR1 SGHNT and CDR2 YENEEA. The CDR3 consists of 12 residues. Trimming cost V 5 bases and J 5 bases, with 6 bases left between them. CDR3 bases: TGTGCCAGCAGCGGGCGAACCGGGGAGCTGTTTTTT. Translation: CASSGRTGELFF.

The chain employs TRBV19 and TRBJ1-1; D is perhaps TRBD1 (5 bases). Germline CDR1 is LNHDA and CDR2 is SQIVND (reference sequence). The CDR3 extends over 15 amino acids. V lost 7 bases, J lost 3 bases, and 18 bases lay in between. CDR3 coding DNA: TGTGCCAGTACCTCGAGGGGAGGGGTCGACACTGAAGCTTTCTTT. It specifies CASTSRGGVDTEAFF.

V gene TRBV24-1 combines with J gene TRBJ2-2, with D possibly matching TRBD1 (6 bases). V gave up 6 bases and J gave up 4 bases, with 11 bases separating them. The CDR3 runs to 14 residues. Germline CDR1 KGHDR, CDR2 SFDVKD. CDR3 sequence (DNA): TGTGCCACCAGTTCAGGGGCGCTCACCGGGGAGCTGTTTTTT. Amino acids: CATSSGALTGELFF.

DNA for the CDR3: TGTGCCAGCAGCTTAGGCGTCCTTCTCACTGAAGCTTTCTTT. This translates into CASSLGVLLTEAFF. This chain uses TRBV7-9 with TRBJ1-1; D not resolved. Deletions cut 1 base from V and 4 bases from J, with 10 bases between. The CDR3 has 14 amino acids. From germline, CDR1 is SEHNR and CDR2 FQNEAQ (reference sequence).

The chain recombines TRBV3-1 (or the pseudogene TRBV3-2) with TRBJ2-7, with unresolved D. This CDR3 is built from 15 residues. V was shortened by 1 base and J by 0 bases, with 10 bases between the two germline ends. Looked up from germline, CDR1 is LGHDT and CDR2 is YNNKEL (reference sequence). The DNA for the CDR3 is TGTGCCAGCAGCCAAGGCGGTAGTACCTCCTACGAGCAGTACTTC. Its protein product is CASSQGGSTSYEQYF.

This chain joins TRBV28 and TRBJ2-3, with TRBD2 identical over 10 bases. V was clipped by 5 bases and J by 2 bases; unmatched bases: 7. The germline V gene has CDR1 MDHEN and CDR2 SYDVKM. This CDR3 comprises 16 residues. The CDR3 sequence: CASSPRLAGDTDTQYF. CDR3 in DNA: TGTGCCAGCAGTCCTCGACTAGCGGGTGACACAGATACGCAGTATTTT. Drawing the rest from reference TRBV28 and TRBJ2-3, the complete variable domain is DVKVTQSSRYLVKRTGEKVFLECVQDMDHENMFWYRQDPGLGLRLIYFSYDVKMKEKGDIPEGYSVSREKKERFSLILESASTNQTSMYLCASSPRLAGDTDTQYFGPGTRLTVL.

The rearrangement links TRBV5-4 to TRBJ1-2, with a possible D match to TRBD1 (5 bases). The CDR3 covers 12 residues. The V and J ends lost 0 bases and 8 bases respectively, with 8 bases between them. CDR1 and CDR2 from the germline V gene are SGHNT and YYREEE (reference sequence). This chain's CDR3 is CASSLAGFGYTF. The DNA for the CDR3 is TGTGCCAGCAGCTTGGCAGGGTTCGGCTACACCTTC.

The rearrangement uses TRBV7-3 and TRBJ1-5; no definite D call. Trimming took 1 base from V and 6 from J, leaving 7 bases between them. This CDR3 spans 13 amino acids. Germline CDR1 SGHTA, CDR2 FQGTGA. CDR3 nucleotide sequence: TGTGCCAGCAGCTTAAAGGGAGGTCAGCCCCAGCATTTT. Translation: CASSLKGGQPQHF.

The V gene is TRBV7-8, the J gene TRBJ2-1, with 10 positions matching TRBD1. Per the germline V gene, CDR1 is SGHVS and CDR2 is FQNEAQ. CDR3 length: 15 amino acids. The ends lost 5 bases at V and 5 bases at J; junction bases unmatched: 6. CDR3 sequence (DNA): TGTGCCAGCAGCACAGGACAGGGGGGGAACAATGAGCAGTTCTTC. Its protein product is CASSTGQGGNNEQFF.

V is TRBV9 and J is TRBJ2-3; the match to TRBD2 covers 7 bases. Germline values: CDR1 SGDLS, CDR2 YYNGEE. J lost 1 base, V lost 4 bases, and 6 bases had no gene match. The CDR3 loop spans 15 amino acids. The CDR3 DNA reads TGTGCCAGCAGCCCCAGGACTAGAGGCACAGATACGCAGTATTTT. It encodes CASSPRTRGTDTQYF.

The chain links TRBV2 to TRBJ1-3, with D perhaps TRBD1 (6 bases). Germline V gene sequence: CDR1 SNHLY, CDR2 FYNNEI. The CDR3 is 14 residues long. The ends were cut back, 5 bases at V and 2 bases at J, with 10 bases in the middle. The CDR3 nucleotides are TGTGCCAGCAGTAGCCAGGGGACTGGAAACACCATATATTTT. Translating it yields CASSSQGTGNTIYF.

In its sample, this clone was seen once. The V call is TRBV9, the J call TRBJ1-2; tentative D call: TRBD1 (6 bases). Germline V gene sequence: CDR1 SGDLS, CDR2 YYNGEE. Deletions cut 0 bases from V and 0 bases from J, with 6 bases between. This CDR3 has 14 residues. The CDR3 reads CASSVGTANYGYTF. The CDR3 bases are TGTGCCAGCAGCGTAGGGACAGCTAACTATGGCTACACCTTC.

This chain joins TRBV18 and TRBJ2-3; D remains unclear. Germline values: CDR1 KGHSH, CDR2 LQKENI. The CDR3 spans 13 residues. Trimming shortened V by 3 bases and J by 5 bases, and 9 bases separated the two germline ends. CDR3 region: CASSPSSQDTQYF. In DNA form, the CDR3 reads TGTGCCAGCTCACCGAGTTCTCAAGATACGCAGTATTTT.